This T cell receptor (beta chain) was retrieved from a study of early T cells in non-severe SARS-CoV-2 infection. Study information: Chains were not paired, and sequencing was done on bulk RNA from unsorted whole blood.

Study-level results: Sequences matched to VDJdb favored anti-spike CD8 responses, while private and CD4 specificities were missed.

The CDR3 length is 17 residues. V was cut by 9 bases and J by 0 bases, with 21 bases left in between. The germline gives CDR1 LNHDA, CDR2 SQIVND (reference sequence). Individual cDNA molecules received unique molecular identifiers. TCRdb reprocessed the 5' RACE reads with MiXCR, giving one entry per CDR3 protein. The sample lists 66,000 or so distinct CDR3 sequences, approximately 13% occurring once. With regard to this clonotype: Its antigen is unknown.

This receptor was obtained from an adult who was a healthcare worker with PCR-confirmed SARS-CoV-2 infection or an uninfected control (not recorded which). The chain employs TRBV19 and TRBJ1-5; a weak D match, TRBD1 (6 bases). The sequenced sample was whole blood. CDR3 nucleotide sequence: TGTGCCAGCTTAACGGAAGGACAGATTTATAGCAATCAGCCCCAGCATTTT. Translating it yields CASLTEGQIYSNQPQHF.